This TCR beta chain was recovered during a study of CD8 T cells in Susac syndrome. With regard to this clonotype: What it recognizes is unknown.

Trimming cost V 0 bases and J 6 bases, with 16 bases left between them. CDR1 is SGHRS, CDR2 YFSETQ, per germline. The CDR3 has 16 residues. Random hexamers were used to reverse transcribe an amount of roughly 0.5 to 1 ug RNA. An immunoSEQ multiplex PCR amplified TCR beta CDR3 over 54 Vbeta and 13 Jbeta. TCRdb re-called the immunoSEQ multiplex PCR reads with MiXCR, one entry per CDR3 protein. The data show about 430,000 distinct CDR3 sequences, with around 85% seen just once and about 0.12% held by the top ten. Overall study results and limits: By the study's own acknowledgment, its TCR sequencing and HLA analysis included relatively few individuals.

The authors carried out high-throughput sequencing of TCR beta. They applied it to CD8+ and CD4+ T cells obtained from blood. Purification of the CD8+ and CD4+ T cells relied on negative isolation, and TEMRA cells underwent FACS enrichment. V is TRBV5-1 and J is TRBJ2-1, with D uncertain. The receptor comes from a human donor with multiple sclerosis. Sequencing input: CD8+ T cells from PBMCs. Here the CDR3 reads CASSLALRLGCNEQFF. For the CDR3, the DNA is TGCGCCAGCAGCTTGGCATTGCGACTGGGCTGCAATGAGCAGTTCTTC. Looking up the rest from reference TRBV5-1 and TRBJ2-1 gives the full variable domain: KAGVTQTPRYLIKTRGQQVTLSCSPISGHRSVSWYQQTPGQGLQFLFEYFSETQRNKGNFPGRFSGRQFSNSRSEMNVSTLELGDSALYLCASSLALRLGCNEQFFGPGTRLTVL.